This T cell receptor (beta chain) was retrieved from a study of T cells in Graves' hyperthyroidism and ophthalmopathy. Whole-study context: Staff took peripheral blood when the initial diagnosis was made, before any treatment began.

The CDR3 is made up of 18 amino acids. Germline loops: CDR1 MNHNS, CDR2 SASEGT. The V end lost 2 bases, the J end lost 1 base, and 20 bases lay between the germline ends. This clonotype was recorded many times. RNA transcripts yielded amplified TCR beta CDR3 regions. Using the HTBI primer set, a first-round RT-PCR was run on the TCR CDR3. MiXCR, applied by TCRdb to the multiplex PCR reads, yields one record per CDR3 protein. This sample has hundreds of thousands of distinct CDR3 sequences, with approximately 14% found just once. Sequenced input: blood. The gene calls are TRBV6-1 and TRBJ1-1; D is perhaps TRBD1 (6 bases). This TCR was sampled from a man aged 18 to 30 with Graves' ophthalmopathy. The CDR3 spells CASSERILGGARNTEAFF. The CDR3 coding sequence is TGTGCCAGCAGTGAAAGAATCTTGGGGGGCGCGAGGAACACTGAAGCTTTCTTT.